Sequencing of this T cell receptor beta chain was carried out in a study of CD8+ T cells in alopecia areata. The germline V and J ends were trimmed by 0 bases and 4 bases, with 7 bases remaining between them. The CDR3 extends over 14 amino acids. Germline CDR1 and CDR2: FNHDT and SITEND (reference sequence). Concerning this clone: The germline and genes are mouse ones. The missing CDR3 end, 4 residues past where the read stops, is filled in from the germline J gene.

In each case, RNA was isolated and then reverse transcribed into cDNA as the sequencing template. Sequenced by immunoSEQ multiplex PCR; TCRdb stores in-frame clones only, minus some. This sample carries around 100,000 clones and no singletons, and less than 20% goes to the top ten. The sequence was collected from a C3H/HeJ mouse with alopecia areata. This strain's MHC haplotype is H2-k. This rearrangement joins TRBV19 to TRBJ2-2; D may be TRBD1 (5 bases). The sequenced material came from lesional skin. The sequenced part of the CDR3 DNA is TGTGCCAGCAGTATAGCAGGGCGCACCGGG. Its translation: CASSIAGRTG. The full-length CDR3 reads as CASSIAGRTGQLYF.